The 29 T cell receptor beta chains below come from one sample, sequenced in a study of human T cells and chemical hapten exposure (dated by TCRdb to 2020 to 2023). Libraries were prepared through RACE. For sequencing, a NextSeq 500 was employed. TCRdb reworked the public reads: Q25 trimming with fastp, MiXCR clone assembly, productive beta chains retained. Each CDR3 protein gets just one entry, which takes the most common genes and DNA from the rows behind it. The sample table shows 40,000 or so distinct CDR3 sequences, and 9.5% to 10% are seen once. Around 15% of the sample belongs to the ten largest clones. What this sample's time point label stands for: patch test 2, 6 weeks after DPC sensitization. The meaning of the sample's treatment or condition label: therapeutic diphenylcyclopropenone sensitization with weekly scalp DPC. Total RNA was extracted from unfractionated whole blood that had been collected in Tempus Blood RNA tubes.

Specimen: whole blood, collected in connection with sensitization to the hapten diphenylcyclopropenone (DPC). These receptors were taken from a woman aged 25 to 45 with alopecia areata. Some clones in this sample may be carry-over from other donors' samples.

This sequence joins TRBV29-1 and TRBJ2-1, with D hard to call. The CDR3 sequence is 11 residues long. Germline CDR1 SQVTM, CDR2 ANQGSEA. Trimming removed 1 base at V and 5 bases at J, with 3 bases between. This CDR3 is CSVEGDNEQFF. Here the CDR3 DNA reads TGCAGCGTTGAAGGGGACAATGAGCAGTTCTTC.

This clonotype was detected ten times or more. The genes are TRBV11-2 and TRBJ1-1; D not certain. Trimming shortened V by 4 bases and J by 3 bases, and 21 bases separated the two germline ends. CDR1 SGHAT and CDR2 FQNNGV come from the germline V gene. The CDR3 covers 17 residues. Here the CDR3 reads CASSWAFRKNVDTEAFF. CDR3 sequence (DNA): TGTGCCAGCAGCTGGGCATTCCGTAAAAATGTGGACACTGAAGCTTTCTTT.

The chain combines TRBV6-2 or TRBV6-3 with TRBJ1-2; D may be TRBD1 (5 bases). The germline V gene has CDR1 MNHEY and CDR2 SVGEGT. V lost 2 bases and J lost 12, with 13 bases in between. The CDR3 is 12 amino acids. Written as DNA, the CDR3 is TGTGCCAGCAGTTACAGGGCGGGACGCAACACCTTC. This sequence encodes CASSYRAGRNTF.

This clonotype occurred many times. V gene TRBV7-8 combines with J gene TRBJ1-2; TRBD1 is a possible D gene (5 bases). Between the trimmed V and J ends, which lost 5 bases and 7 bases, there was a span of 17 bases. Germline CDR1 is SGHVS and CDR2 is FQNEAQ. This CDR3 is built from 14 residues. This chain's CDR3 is CASSPSRERSGYTF. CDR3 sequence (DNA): TGTGCCAGCAGCCCTTCCAGGGAGCGGAGTGGCTACACCTTC.

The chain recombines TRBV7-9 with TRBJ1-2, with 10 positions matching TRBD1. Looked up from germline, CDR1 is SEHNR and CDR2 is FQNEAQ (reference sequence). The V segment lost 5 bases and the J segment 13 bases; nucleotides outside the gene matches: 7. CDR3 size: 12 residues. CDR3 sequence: CASSGGQGKTTF. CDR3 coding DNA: TGTGCCAGCAGCGGGGGACAGGGGAAAACCACCTTC. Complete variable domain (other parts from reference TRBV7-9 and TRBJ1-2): DTGVSQNPRHKITKRGQNVTFRCDPISEHNRLYWYRQTLGQGPEFLTYFQNEAQLEKSRLLSDRFSAERPKGSFSTLEIQRTEQGDSAMYLCASSGGQGKTTFGSGTRLTVV.

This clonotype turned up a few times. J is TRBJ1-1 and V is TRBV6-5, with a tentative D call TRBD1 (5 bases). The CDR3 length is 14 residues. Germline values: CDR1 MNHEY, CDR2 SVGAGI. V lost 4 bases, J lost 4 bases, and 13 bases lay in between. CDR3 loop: CASSSQGRSTEAFF. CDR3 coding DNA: TGTGCCAGCAGTTCCCAGGGAAGGAGCACTGAAGCTTTCTTT.

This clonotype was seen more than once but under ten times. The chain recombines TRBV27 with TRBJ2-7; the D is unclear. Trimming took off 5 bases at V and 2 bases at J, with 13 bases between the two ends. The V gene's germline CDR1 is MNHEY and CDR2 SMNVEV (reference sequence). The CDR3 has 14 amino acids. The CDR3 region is CASSGYGRTYEQYF. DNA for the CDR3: TGTGCCAGCAGTGGGTATGGCAGGACCTACGAGCAGTACTTC.

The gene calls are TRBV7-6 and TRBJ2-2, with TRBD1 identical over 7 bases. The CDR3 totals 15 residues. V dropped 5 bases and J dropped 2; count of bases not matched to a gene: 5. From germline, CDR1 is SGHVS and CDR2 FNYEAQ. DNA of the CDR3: TGTGCCAGCAGCCAGACAGGGACCAACACCGGGGAGCTGTTTTTT. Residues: CASSQTGTNTGELFF.

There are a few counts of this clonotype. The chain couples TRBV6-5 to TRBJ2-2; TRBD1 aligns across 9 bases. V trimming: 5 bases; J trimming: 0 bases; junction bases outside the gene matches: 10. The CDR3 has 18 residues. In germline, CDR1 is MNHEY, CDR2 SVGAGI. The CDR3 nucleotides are TGTGCCAGCAGTCCAGGACAGGGGCGAACTGCGAACACCGGGGAGCTGTTTTTT. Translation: CASSPGQGRTANTGELFF.

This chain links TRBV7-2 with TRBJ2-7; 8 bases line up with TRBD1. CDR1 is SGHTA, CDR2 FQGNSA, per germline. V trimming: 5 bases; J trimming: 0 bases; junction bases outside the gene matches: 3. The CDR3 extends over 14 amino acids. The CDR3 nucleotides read TGTGCCAGCAGCCGGGACAGGAGCTCCTACGAGCAGTACTTC. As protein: CASSRDRSSYEQYF.

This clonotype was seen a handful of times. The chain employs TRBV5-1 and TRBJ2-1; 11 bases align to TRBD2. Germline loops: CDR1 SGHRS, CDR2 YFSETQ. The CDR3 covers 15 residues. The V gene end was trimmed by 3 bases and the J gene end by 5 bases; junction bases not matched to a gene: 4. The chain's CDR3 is CASSSRLAGNNEQFF. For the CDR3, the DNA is TGCGCCAGCAGCTCACGACTAGCGGGGAACAATGAGCAGTTCTTC. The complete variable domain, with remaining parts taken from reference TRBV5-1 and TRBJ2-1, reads KAGVTQTPRYLIKTRGQQVTLSCSPISGHRSVSWYQQTPGQGLQFLFEYFSETQRNKGNFPGRFSGRQFSNSRSEMNVSTLELGDSALYLCASSSRLAGNNEQFFGPGTRLTVL.

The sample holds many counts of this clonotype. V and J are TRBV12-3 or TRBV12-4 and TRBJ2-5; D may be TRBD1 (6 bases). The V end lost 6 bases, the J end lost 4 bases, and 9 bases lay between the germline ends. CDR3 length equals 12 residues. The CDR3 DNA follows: TGTGCCAGCAGGCCCAGGGGAGAGACCCAGTACTTC. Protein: CASRPRGETQYF.

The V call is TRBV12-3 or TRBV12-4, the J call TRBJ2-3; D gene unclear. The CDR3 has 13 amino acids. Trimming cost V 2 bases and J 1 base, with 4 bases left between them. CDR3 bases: TGTGCCAGCAGTTTATTCCGCACAGATACGCAGTATTTT. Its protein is CASSLFRTDTQYF.

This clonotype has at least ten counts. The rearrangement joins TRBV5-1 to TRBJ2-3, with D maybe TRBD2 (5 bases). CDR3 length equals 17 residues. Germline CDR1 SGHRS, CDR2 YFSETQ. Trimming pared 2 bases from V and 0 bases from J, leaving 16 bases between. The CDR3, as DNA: TGCGCCAGCAGCTTACGGACTGGACCTCCTAGCACAGATACGCAGTATTTT. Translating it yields CASSLRTGPPSTDTQYF. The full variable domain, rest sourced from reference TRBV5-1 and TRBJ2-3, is KAGVTQTPRYLIKTRGQQVTLSCSPISGHRSVSWYQQTPGQGLQFLFEYFSETQRNKGNFPGRFSGRQFSNSRSEMNVSTLELGDSALYLCASSLRTGPPSTDTQYFGPGTRLTVL.

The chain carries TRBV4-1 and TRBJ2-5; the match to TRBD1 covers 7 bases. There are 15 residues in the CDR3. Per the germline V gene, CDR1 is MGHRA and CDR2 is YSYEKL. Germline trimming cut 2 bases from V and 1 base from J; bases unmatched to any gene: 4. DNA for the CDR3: TGCGCCAGCAGCCAACTAGGGACAGTCCAAGAGACCCAGTACTTC. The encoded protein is CASSQLGTVQETQYF.

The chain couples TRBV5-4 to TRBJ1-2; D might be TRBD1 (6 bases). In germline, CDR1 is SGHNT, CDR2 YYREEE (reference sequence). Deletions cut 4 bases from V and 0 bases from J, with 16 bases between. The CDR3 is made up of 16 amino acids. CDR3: CASSGWTEESNYGYTF. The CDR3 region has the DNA TGTGCCAGCAGCGGATGGACAGAAGAGTCTAACTATGGCTACACCTTC.

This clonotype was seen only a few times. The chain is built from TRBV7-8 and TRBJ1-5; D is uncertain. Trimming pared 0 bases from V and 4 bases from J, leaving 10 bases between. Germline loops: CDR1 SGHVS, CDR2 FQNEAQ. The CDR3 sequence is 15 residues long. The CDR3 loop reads CASSLAGTENQPQHF. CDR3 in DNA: TGTGCCAGCAGCTTAGCAGGTACGGAGAATCAGCCCCAGCATTTT.

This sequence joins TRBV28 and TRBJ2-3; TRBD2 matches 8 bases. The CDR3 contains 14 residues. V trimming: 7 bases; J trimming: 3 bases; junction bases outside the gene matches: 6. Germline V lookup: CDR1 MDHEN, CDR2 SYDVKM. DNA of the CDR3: TGTGCCAGCATCTCGGGGGGGCCGACAGATACGCAGTATTTT. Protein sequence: CASISGGPTDTQYF.

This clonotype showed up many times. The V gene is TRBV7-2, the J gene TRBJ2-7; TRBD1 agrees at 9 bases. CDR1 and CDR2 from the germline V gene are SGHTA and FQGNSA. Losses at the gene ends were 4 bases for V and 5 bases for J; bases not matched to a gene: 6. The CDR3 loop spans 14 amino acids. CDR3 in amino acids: CASSSDRGWDEQYF. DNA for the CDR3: TGTGCCAGCAGCTCGGACAGGGGTTGGGACGAGCAGTACTTC.

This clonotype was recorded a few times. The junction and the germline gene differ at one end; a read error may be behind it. The CDR3 sequence: CVSSLWASSGNTIYF. DNA of the CDR3: TGTGTCAGCAGCTTGTGGGCGTCCTCTGGAAACACCATATATTTT. V is TRBV5-5 and J is TRBJ1-3; D not resolved. Germline V gene data show CDR1 as SGHKS and CDR2 as YYEKEE (reference sequence). The CDR3 runs 15 residues.

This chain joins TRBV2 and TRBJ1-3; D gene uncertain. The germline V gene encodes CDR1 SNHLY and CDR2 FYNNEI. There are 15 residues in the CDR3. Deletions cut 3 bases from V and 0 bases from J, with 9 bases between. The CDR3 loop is CASSERRNSGNTIYF. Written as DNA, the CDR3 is TGTGCCAGCAGTGAGAGACGGAACTCTGGAAACACCATATATTTT.

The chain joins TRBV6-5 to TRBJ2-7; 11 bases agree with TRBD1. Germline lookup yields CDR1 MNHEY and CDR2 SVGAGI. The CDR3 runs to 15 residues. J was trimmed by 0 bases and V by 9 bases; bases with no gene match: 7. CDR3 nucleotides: TGTGCCAGTACCACTGGGACAGGGGGCTCCTACGAGCAGTACTTC. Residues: CASTTGTGGSYEQYF.

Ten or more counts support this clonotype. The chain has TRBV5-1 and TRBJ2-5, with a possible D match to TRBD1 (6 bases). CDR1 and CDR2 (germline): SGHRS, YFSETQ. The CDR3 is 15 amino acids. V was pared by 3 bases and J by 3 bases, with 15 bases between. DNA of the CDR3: TGCGCCAGCAGCTCCAGGGGAAGTAGTGAAGAGACCCAGTACTTC. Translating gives CASSSRGSSEETQYF.

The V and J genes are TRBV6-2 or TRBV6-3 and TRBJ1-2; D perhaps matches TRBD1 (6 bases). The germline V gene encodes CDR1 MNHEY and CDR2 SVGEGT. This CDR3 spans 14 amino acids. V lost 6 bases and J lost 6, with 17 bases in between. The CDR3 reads CASSYRDGRNGYTF. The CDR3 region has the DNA TGTGCCAGCAGCTACAGGGACGGGAGAAATGGCTACACCTTC.

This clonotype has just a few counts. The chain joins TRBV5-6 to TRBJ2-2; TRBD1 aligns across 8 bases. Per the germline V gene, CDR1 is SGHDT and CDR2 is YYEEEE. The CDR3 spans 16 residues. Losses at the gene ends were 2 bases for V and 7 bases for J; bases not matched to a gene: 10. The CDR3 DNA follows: TGTGCCAGCAGCTTTCCGGGACAGGTCCGGAGCGGGGAGCTGTTTTTT. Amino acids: CASSFPGQVRSGELFF. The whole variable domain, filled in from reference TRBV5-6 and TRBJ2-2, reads DAGVTQSPTHLIKTRGQQVTLRCSPKSGHDTVSWYQQALGQGPQFIFQYYEEEERQRGNFPDRFSGHQFPNYSSELNVNALLLGDSALYLCASSFPGQVRSGELFFGEGSRLTVL.

CDR3 in amino acids: CASSSQYEQYF. The CDR3 nucleotides are TGTGCCAGCAGCTCGCAGTACGAGCAGTACTTC. The chain couples TRBV28 to TRBJ2-7; D unresolved. This CDR3 has 11 residues. V was clipped by 6 bases and J by 4 bases, with 7 bases between them. Germline V CDR1 and CDR2: MDHEN, SYDVKM. Filled out from reference TRBV28 and TRBJ2-7, the complete variable domain reads DVKVTQSSRYLVKRTGEKVFLECVQDMDHENMFWYRQDPGLGLRLIYFSYDVKMKEKGDIPEGYSVSREKKERFSLILESASTNQTSMYLCASSSQYEQYFGPGTRLTVT.

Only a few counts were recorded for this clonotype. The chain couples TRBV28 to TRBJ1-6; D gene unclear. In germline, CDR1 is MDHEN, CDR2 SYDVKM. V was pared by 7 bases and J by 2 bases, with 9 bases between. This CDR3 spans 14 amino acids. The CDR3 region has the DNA TGTGCCAGCACCTTAGGCACCTATAATTCACCCCTCCACTTT. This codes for CASTLGTYNSPLHF.

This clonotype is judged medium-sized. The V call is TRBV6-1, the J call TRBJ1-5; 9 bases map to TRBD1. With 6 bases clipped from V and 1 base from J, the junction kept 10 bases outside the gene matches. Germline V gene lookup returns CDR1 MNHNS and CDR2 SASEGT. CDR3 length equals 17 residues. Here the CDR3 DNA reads TGTGCCAGCAGAGAGACAGGGGGTAGTGCGAGCAATCAGCCCCAGCATTTT. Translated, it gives CASRETGGSASNQPQHF.

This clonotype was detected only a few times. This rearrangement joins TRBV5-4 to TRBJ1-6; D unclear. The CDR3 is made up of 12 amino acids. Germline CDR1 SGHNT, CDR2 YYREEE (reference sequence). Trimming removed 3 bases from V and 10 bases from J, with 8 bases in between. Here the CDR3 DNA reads TGTGCCAGCAGCTGGAATGGCTCACCCCTCCACTTT. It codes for CASSWNGSPLHF.